This T cell receptor beta chain came from a study of T cells in tuberculosis. Across the whole study: CD1B tetramers identified T cells specific for mycobacterial lipid GMM. A South African cohort included IGRA-negative adolescents, latently infected IGRA-positive adolescents and adults with active tuberculosis.

Only in-frame clones appear in the TCRdb table, and some are missing; sequencing was by immunoSEQ multiplex PCR. The sample records approximately 35,000 clones, roughly 95% being singletons. This clone was found once. Germline lookup yields CDR1 SGHKS and CDR2 YYEKEE (reference sequence). V lost 4 bases and J 4 bases, leaving 12 bases between the germline ends. This CDR3 has 13 residues. V usage is TRBV5-5 and J usage is TRBJ2-7; D may be TRBD1 (5 bases). This TCR came from a donor between 10 and 35 years old with latent tuberculosis or without tuberculosis infection. The specimen was PBMCs. In DNA, the CDR3 is TGTGCCAGCAGCCTGGACATTAAGTACGAGCAGTACTTC. Its translation is CASSLDIKYEQYF.